This T cell receptor beta chain was identified in a study of CD8 T cells in ankylosing spondylitis. About this clonotype: Its antigen is undetermined.

General study points: CD8+ by phenotype, disease-linked clones were relatively rare in peripheral blood. Previous work reported some of these motif variants in the synovial fluid and blood of reactive arthritis. Roughly 8 highly homologous variants formed a TCR beta motif that appeared characteristic of ankylosing spondylitis blood. Significant enrichment of disease-linked clones was reported in matched ankylosing spondylitis synovial fluid.

Generation of TCR beta libraries employed quantitative 5'-RACE incorporating molecular barcodes. TCRdb passed the 5' RACE reads through MiXCR, listing each CDR3 protein once. Of fewer than 450,000 distinct CDR3 sequences listed, about a sixth were seen once; the top ten hold 1%. Germline loops: CDR1 DFQATT, CDR2 SNEGSKA (reference sequence). V lost 0 bases and J lost 7; bases outside the gene matches: 20. This CDR3 is 18 amino acids long. The specimen sequenced was blood, either unsorted or a sorted T cell fraction (not recorded which). The chain is built from TRBV20-1 and TRBJ1-1, with 7 bases aligning to TRBD1. This clonotype was obtained from a male donor with ankylosing spondylitis. The DNA for the CDR3 is TGCAGTGCTAGAGACCCCAATACATTGAGGGGGCCGGTTATTGAAGCTTTCTTT. Amino acid sequence: CSARDPNTLRGPVIEAFF.